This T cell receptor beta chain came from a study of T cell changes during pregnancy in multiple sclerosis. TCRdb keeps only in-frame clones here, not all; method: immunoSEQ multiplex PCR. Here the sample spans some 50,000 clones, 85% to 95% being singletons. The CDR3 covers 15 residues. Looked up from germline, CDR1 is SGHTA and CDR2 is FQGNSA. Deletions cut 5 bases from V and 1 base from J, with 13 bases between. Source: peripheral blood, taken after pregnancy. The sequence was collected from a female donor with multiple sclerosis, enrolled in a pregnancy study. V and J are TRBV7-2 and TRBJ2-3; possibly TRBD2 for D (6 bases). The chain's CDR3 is CASSILGGGTDTQYF. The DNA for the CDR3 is TGTGCCAGCAGCATATTAGGCGGGGGCACAGATACGCAGTATTTT.